The next 30 T cell receptor beta chains were all read from a single sample in a study of T cell repertoires in cytomegalovirus infection. TCRdb analysed the reads with MiXCR anew, one entry per CDR3 protein. The sample holds about 180,000 distinct CDR3 sequences, approximately 21% seen once. The antigens these receptors bind are not known. The sample in question was CD8+ T cells from cultured PBMCs, obtained from culture after CMV antigen stimulation. The receptors derive from a human donor in good health (CMV status not recorded). Some clones in this sample may be carry-over from other donors' samples.

V and J are TRBV7-9 and TRBJ1-2; unclear D gene. CDR1 SEHNR and CDR2 FQNEAQ come from the germline V gene (reference sequence). The length of the CDR3 is 17 residues. Trimming cost V 4 bases and J 0 bases, with 18 bases left between them. CDR3 in DNA: TGTGCCAGCAGCTCCCCCGCGGTGGGCAGATCTAACTATGGCTACACCTTC. It yields the protein CASSSPAVGRSNYGYTF.

The rearrangement links TRBV25-1 to TRBJ1-6; D is perhaps TRBD1 (5 bases). This CDR3 has 14 amino acids. Looked up from germline, CDR1 is MGHDK and CDR2 is SYGVNS. Trimming stripped 6 bases from V and 12 bases from J, with 18 bases between. The CDR3 coding sequence is TGTGCCAGCAGGGAGAGGCAGGGTGTCGGACCCCTCCACTTT. It codes for CASRERQGVGPLHF.

The gene calls are TRBV7-6 and TRBJ1-2; D is unresolved. Germline V gives CDR1 SGHVS, CDR2 FNYEAQ. The CDR3 extends over 13 amino acids. Trimming shortened V by 2 bases and J by 6 bases, and 10 bases separated the two germline ends. CDR3 sequence: CASSLRPQHGYTF. CDR3 coding DNA: TGTGCCAGCAGCTTACGCCCACAGCATGGCTACACCTTC.

A few counts support this clonotype. CDR3 bases: TGTGCCAGCCGGGACAGCTTCTACGAGCAGTACTTC. Its protein product is CASRDSFYEQYF. The chain joins TRBV7-8 to TRBJ2-7; 7 bases line up with TRBD1. V gave up 8 bases and J gave up 3 bases; unmatched junction bases: 4. There are 12 residues in the CDR3. Germline V gene lookup returns CDR1 SGHVS and CDR2 FQNEAQ.

This clonotype was detected only a few times. This chain connects TRBV7-6 to TRBJ1-1; no clear D. V was pared by 4 bases and J by 2 bases, with 14 bases between. The CDR3 is 15 residues long. From germline, CDR1 is SGHVS and CDR2 FNYEAQ. The DNA for the CDR3 is TGTGCCAGCAGCTCGTCTATCCCCCCAAACACTGAAGCTTTCTTT. Its protein is CASSSSIPPNTEAFF.

This chain links TRBV7-6 with TRBJ2-7; 8 bases agree with TRBD1. The CDR3 contains 15 residues. Germline V gives CDR1 SGHVS, CDR2 FNYEAQ. V gave up 1 base and J gave up 4 bases; unmatched junction bases: 6. In DNA, the CDR3 is TGTGCCAGCAGCTTAGGGGCAGGGGGCACGTACGAGCAGTACTTC. This codes for CASSLGAGGTYEQYF.

CDR3 amino acids: CASILQQMNYGYTF. Here the CDR3 DNA reads TGTGCCAGCATCCTTCAGCAGATGAACTATGGCTACACCTTC. The chain combines TRBV2 with TRBJ1-2; D call uncertain. V dropped 7 bases and J dropped 2 bases, with 14 bases sitting between them. Germline CDR1 and CDR2: SNHLY and FYNNEI. The CDR3 extends over 14 amino acids.

This chain uses TRBV7-2 with TRBJ1-1, with 8 bases fitting TRBD1. The CDR3 is made up of 15 amino acids. The germline V gene has CDR1 SGHTA and CDR2 FQGNSA. Trimming cost V 1 base and J 4 bases; bases outside gene matches: 5. The CDR3 here is CASSLVQGAGTEAFF. The CDR3 coding sequence is TGTGCCAGCAGCTTAGTCCAGGGGGCGGGCACTGAAGCTTTCTTT.

The genes are TRBV28 and TRBJ2-3; 11 bases are shared with TRBD2. The germline gives CDR1 MDHEN, CDR2 SYDVKM. With 7 bases clipped from V and 4 bases from J, the junction kept 4 bases outside the gene matches. The CDR3 extends over 14 amino acids. In nucleotides, the CDR3 is TGTGCCAGCACCTTAGCGGGGGGGCCAGATACGCAGTATTTT. Translation: CASTLAGGPDTQYF.

The gene calls are TRBV4-2 and TRBJ1-2, with D tentatively TRBD1 (5 bases). This CDR3 spans 16 amino acids. Germline V lookup: CDR1 LGHNA, CDR2 YNFKEQ. V was pared by 0 bases and J by 4 bases, with 15 bases between. CDR3 DNA sequence: TGTGCCAGCAGCCAAGATCAGAGCAAGGACATCTATGGCTACACCTTC. Translating gives CASSQDQSKDIYGYTF.

The chain combines TRBV7-2 with TRBJ1-1, with unresolved D. CDR3 length: 14 amino acids. V was trimmed by 1 base and J by 1 base, leaving 7 bases between them. Germline V CDR1 and CDR2: SGHTA, FQGNSA. The CDR3 DNA reads TGTGCCAGCAGCTTAGTATTGGGGAACACTGAAGCTTTCTTT. Its protein is CASSLVLGNTEAFF.

This clonotype was found a few times. The rearrangement uses TRBV7-2 and TRBJ2-7, with 8 bases aligning to TRBD1. Per the germline V gene, CDR1 is SGHTA and CDR2 is FQGNSA. This CDR3 is built from 14 residues. Unmatched junction bases numbered 4, after V lost 0 bases and J lost 6 bases. The CDR3 loop is CASSLARGLIEQYF. Here the CDR3 DNA reads TGTGCCAGCAGCTTAGCCAGGGGGCTAATCGAGCAGTACTTC.

This clonotype was seen more than once but under ten times. V usage is TRBV28 and J usage is TRBJ2-7; D not resolved. The CDR3 contains 14 residues. V was cut by 1 base and J by 1 base, with 8 bases left in between. From germline, CDR1 is MDHEN and CDR2 SYDVKM. The CDR3 coding sequence is TGTGCCAGCAGTTTATTCCCGGGTTCCTACGAGCAGTACTTC. It yields the protein CASSLFPGSYEQYF.

The sample holds many counts of this clonotype. The chain is built from TRBV19 and TRBJ1-6, with D perhaps TRBD1 (5 bases). In germline, CDR1 is LNHDA, CDR2 SQIVND (reference sequence). V was trimmed by 7 bases and J by 0 bases, leaving 19 bases between them. The CDR3 consists of 18 residues. CDR3 DNA: TGTGCCAGTACCAAAAACAGACCAGGGAGCTCCTATAATTCACCCCTCCACTTT. This codes for CASTKNRPGSSYNSPLHF.

The sample holds a few counts of this clonotype. The genes are TRBV12-3 or TRBV12-4 and TRBJ1-2; perhaps TRBD1 as D (6 bases). The CDR3 covers 17 residues. The V and J ends lost 0 bases and 2 bases respectively, with 16 bases between them. CDR3 protein: CASSLALILTGNYGYTF. The CDR3 region has the DNA TGTGCCAGCAGTTTAGCGCTGATACTCACAGGGAACTATGGCTACACCTTC.

This clonotype was seen only a few times. The chain recombines TRBV6-1 with TRBJ2-2, with D possibly TRBD2 on 6 matching bases. The CDR3 consists of 15 residues. CDR1 is MNHNS, CDR2 SASEGT, per germline. Trimming left V 3 bases short and J 3 bases short, with 11 bases between. Here the CDR3 reads CASSDNSGDTGELFF. In nucleotides, the CDR3 is TGTGCCAGCAGTGATAATTCGGGGGACACCGGGGAGCTGTTTTTT.

The chain combines TRBV7-2 with TRBJ1-6; D perhaps matches TRBD1 (6 bases). Germline lookup yields CDR1 SGHTA and CDR2 FQGNSA. The CDR3 is made up of 16 amino acids. Trimming stripped 2 bases from V and 0 bases from J, with 8 bases between. This chain's CDR3 is CASSLTGSSYNSPLHF. For the CDR3, the DNA is TGTGCCAGCAGCTTAACAGGGAGCTCCTATAATTCACCCCTCCACTTT.

This clonotype was found once. This sequence joins TRBV7-2 and TRBJ2-3; 13 bases fit TRBD2. The germline V gene encodes CDR1 SGHTA and CDR2 FQGNSA. There are 19 residues in the CDR3. Losses at the gene ends were 5 bases for V and 4 bases for J; bases not matched to a gene: 15. The CDR3 sequence is CASSVRLAGGYNVADTQYF. As DNA, the CDR3 is TGTGCCAGCAGCGTCCGACTAGCGGGGGGTTATAATGTAGCAGATACGCAGTATTTT. The full variable domain, with the rest looked up from reference TRBV7-2 and TRBJ2-3, is GAGVSQSPSNKVTEKGKDVELRCDPISGHTALYWYRQSLGQGLEFLIYFQGNSAPDKSGLPSDRFSAERTGGSVSTLTIQRTQQEDSAVYLCASSVRLAGGYNVADTQYFGPGTRLTVL.

V usage is TRBV6-1 and J usage is TRBJ1-5; D is undetermined. Trimming took off 0 bases at V and 9 bases at J, with 24 bases between the two ends. CDR3 length equals 18 residues. In germline, CDR1 is MNHNS, CDR2 SASEGT. CDR3 residues: CASSEASLVIRVEGPQHF. In nucleotides, the CDR3 is TGTGCCAGCAGTGAAGCGTCACTCGTAATTAGGGTTGAAGGGCCCCAGCATTTT.

This clonotype occurred once. This sequence joins TRBV11-1 and TRBJ2-5; 8 positions agree with TRBD1. The CDR3 contains 14 residues. The germline gives CDR1 SGHAT, CDR2 FQDESV (reference sequence). The trim removed 2 bases at V and 4 bases at J, leaving 3 bases unmatched. The chain's CDR3 is CASSLFQGAETQYF. For the CDR3, the DNA is TGTGCCAGCAGCTTATTCCAGGGGGCAGAGACCCAGTACTTC.

The V gene is TRBV7-9, the J gene TRBJ1-3; D unresolved. The CDR3 has 21 amino acids. Per the germline V gene, CDR1 is SEHNR and CDR2 is FQNEAQ (reference sequence). The germline V and J ends were trimmed by 7 bases and 0 bases, with 31 bases remaining between them. This chain's CDR3 is CASILMPRTAIPEDSGNTIYF. The CDR3 DNA reads TGTGCCAGCATCCTTATGCCCAGGACTGCTATACCCGAAGACTCTGGAAACACCATATATTTT.

The V call is TRBV27, the J call TRBJ1-1; weak D call: TRBD1 (5 bases). V gave up 6 bases and J gave up 2 bases, with 16 bases separating them. Germline V gene sequence: CDR1 MNHEY, CDR2 SMNVEV (reference sequence). This CDR3 has 15 residues. The CDR3 DNA reads TGTGCCAGCAGAGTAGGGGTGGAAGTTAACACTGAAGCTTTCTTT. It codes for CASRVGVEVNTEAFF.

This clonotype was counted a few times. The J gene is TRBJ2-5, the V gene TRBV12-3 or TRBV12-4, with D possibly being TRBD2 (6 bases). V gave up 3 bases and J gave up 2 bases, with 16 bases separating them. The CDR3 extends over 16 amino acids. CDR3 coding DNA: TGTGCCAGCAGTTTCGATCCCGTGAGCGGGCAAGAGACCCAGTACTTC. Translating it yields CASSFDPVSGQETQYF.

This clonotype came up many times. V is TRBV11-2 and J is TRBJ2-5, with TRBD1 matching over 9 bases. Germline loops: CDR1 SGHAT, CDR2 FQNNGV. V lost 4 bases, J lost 9 bases, and 9 bases stayed unmatched. The CDR3 runs to 14 residues. The CDR3 region has the DNA TGTGCCAGCAGCTACAGGGGACAGGGAAGTGCCCAGTACTTC. Translation gives CASSYRGQGSAQYF.

The V and J genes are TRBV7-6 and TRBJ2-1; D is possibly TRBD2 (5 bases). The V gene lost 8 bases and the J gene lost 0 bases, with 17 bases spanning the gap. The germline CDR1 and CDR2 sequences are SGHVS and FNYEAQ. The CDR3 contains 16 residues. CDR3 nucleotide sequence: TGTGCCAGCGCCCCGAGCGGTTTGAGCTCCTACAATGAGCAGTTCTTC. It codes for CASAPSGLSSYNEQFF.

This clonotype was detected only a few times. This rearrangement joins TRBV5-5 to TRBJ2-2; D not resolved. The germline gives CDR1 SGHKS, CDR2 YYEKEE (reference sequence). This CDR3 region has 13 residues. The ends were cut back, 5 bases at V and 5 bases at J, with 10 bases in the middle. This CDR3 reads CASSWVRTGELFF. CDR3 sequence (DNA): TGTGCCAGCAGTTGGGTCCGAACCGGGGAGCTGTTTTTT.

The table lists this clonotype with many counts. The chain uses TRBV27 and TRBJ2-3; D unresolved. CDR1 MNHEY and CDR2 SMNVEV come from the germline V gene (reference sequence). CDR3 length equals 11 residues. Trimming left V 6 bases short and J 5 bases short, with 6 bases between. In nucleotides, the CDR3 is TGTGCCAGCAGCTTCGGAGATACGCAGTATTTT. This encodes CASSFGDTQYF.

The V and J genes are TRBV7-6 and TRBJ1-4; weak D call: TRBD1 (6 bases). V was clipped by 3 bases and J by 5 bases, with 10 bases between them. CDR1 SGHVS and CDR2 FNYEAQ come from the germline V gene. The CDR3 sequence is 14 residues long. The CDR3 sequence: CASSFWDNNEKLFF. The CDR3 coding sequence is TGTGCCAGCAGCTTCTGGGACAACAATGAAAAACTGTTTTTT. Together with reference TRBV7-6 and TRBJ1-4, the CDR3 gives the full variable domain: GAGVSQSPRYKVTKRGQDVALRCDPISGHVSLYWYRQALGQGPEFLTYFNYEAQQDKSGLPNDRFSAERPEGSISTLTIQRTEQRDSAMYRCASSFWDNNEKLFFGSGTQLSVL.

This clonotype was seen a handful of times. The chain uses TRBV4-1 and TRBJ2-7, with 7 bases matching TRBD1. In germline, CDR1 is MGHRA, CDR2 YSYEKL. V dropped 0 bases and J dropped 6; count of bases not matched to a gene: 8. This CDR3 contains 15 residues. The CDR3 bases are TGCGCCAGCAGCCAAGAGTCAGGGGGTCTGCCCGAGCAGTACTTC. Amino acids: CASSQESGGLPEQYF.

The sample holds a few counts of this clonotype. The chain combines TRBV27 with TRBJ2-3, with 9 bases aligning to TRBD2. The CDR3 has 15 amino acids. V lost 4 bases to trimming and J lost 4 bases; unmatched junction nucleotides: 6. Germline CDR1 is MNHEY and CDR2 is SMNVEV (reference sequence). This CDR3 is CASSWSSGEADTQYF. In nucleotides, the CDR3 is TGTGCCAGCAGTTGGTCTAGCGGGGAGGCAGATACGCAGTATTTT.